This is a list of T cell receptor beta chains from one sample in a study of graft-versus-host responses after intestinal transplantation. These receptors' antigens are unknown. Repertoires were generated with immunoSEQ multiplex PCR, while TCRdb's copy carries only in-frame clones and drops some. The table includes fewer than 80,000 clones, around nine tenths detected once. The sample here was unstimulated CD8+ T cells sorted from spleen or lymph node cells, taken before transplant. The receptor source for this set is a human donor who was the organ donor for an intestinal transplant. Each CDR3 is given with its conserved first and last residue. A D gene is named only where the DNA matches it firmly. A row's size may be missing; if present it is once, few, many or a size class.

clone_size	j_call	v_call	d_call	cdr3_aa	cdr3_nt
NA	TRBJ2-1	TRBV27	TRBD2	CASSSTLAGLAGGPGEQFF	TGTGCCAGCAGTTCTACCCTCGCAGGACTAGCGGGAGGGCCGGGTGAGCAGTTCTTC
medium-sized	TRBJ2-7	TRBV10-3	TRBD2	CAISRLAGYEQYF	TGTGCCATCAGCCGACTAGCGGGCTACGAGCAGTACTTC
NA	TRBJ2-1	TRBV18	NA	CASSPPFGGGGNEQFF	TGTGCCAGCTCACCACCGTTCGGGGGAGGCGGTAATGAGCAGTTCTTC
NA	TRBJ1-2	TRBV25-1	NA	CASSGGGMSGYTF	TGTGCCAGCAGTGGGGGAGGGATGAGTGGCTACACCTTC
NA	TRBJ2-7	TRBV27	NA	CASSLSQYYEQYF	TGTGCCAGCAGTTTATCACAATACTACGAGCAGTACTTC
NA	TRBJ2-1	TRBV27	TRBD2	CASSLWWAGVAYNEQFF	TGTGCCAGCAGTTTATGGTGGGCGGGAGTGGCCTACAATGAGCAGTTCTTC
NA	TRBJ1-2	TRBV14	NA	CASSPGISYGYTF	TGTGCCAGCAGCCCAGGAATCTCCTATGGCTACACCTTC
NA	TRBJ2-5	TRBV2	TRBD2	CASRTPSGRAQETQYF	TGTGCCAGCAGGACCCCTAGCGGGAGGGCCCAAGAGACCCAGTACTTC
NA	TRBJ1-1	TRBV19	TRBD1	CASSIGTGTGLNTEAFF	TGTGCCAGTAGTATCGGGACCGGGACAGGGCTGAACACTGAAGCTTTCTTT
NA	TRBJ2-7	TRBV19	NA	CASSEASSYEQYF	TGTGCCAGTAGTGAAGCGAGCTCCTACGAGCAGTACTTC
NA	TRBJ2-3	TRBV7-2	TRBD1	CASSLEDRAFTDTQYF	TGTGCCAGCAGCTTAGAGGACAGGGCATTCACAGATACGCAGTATTTT
NA	TRBJ1-1	TRBV7-6	NA	CASSLGFGDMNTEAFF	TGTGCCAGCAGCTTGGGATTTGGGGACATGAACACTGAAGCTTTCTTT
NA	TRBJ2-7	TRBV28	NA	CASSPYSSFPYEQYF	TGTGCCAGCAGTCCCTATTCTAGTTTCCCTTACGAGCAGTACTTC
NA	TRBJ2-1	TRBV9	TRBD2	CASSDNRGGTSGSAEQFF	TGTGCCAGCAGCGATAACAGGGGAGGGACTAGCGGGAGTGCTGAGCAGTTCTTC
NA	TRBJ2-1	TRBV7-6	TRBD2	CASSLVRGLAVYNEQFF	TGTGCCAGCAGCTTAGTCAGAGGACTAGCAGTATACAATGAGCAGTTCTTC
NA	TRBJ1-1	TRBV30	NA	CAWVPPVGMNTEAFF	TGTGCCTGGGTCCCCCCGGTCGGGATGAACACTGAAGCTTTCTTT
NA	TRBJ2-1	TRBV7-8	NA	CASSFTTVRKQGGNEQFF	TGTGCCAGCAGCTTTACGACGGTGAGGAAACAGGGTGGAAATGAGCAGTTCTTC
NA	TRBJ1-2	TRBV27	NA	CASRSGPTDYGYTF	TGTGCCAGCCGAAGCGGGCCGACGGACTATGGCTACACCTTC
NA	TRBJ2-6	TRBV9	TRBD2	CASSVGTSGSDFSGANVLTF	TGTGCCAGCAGCGTCGGGACTAGCGGGAGTGACTTTTCTGGGGCCAACGTCCTGACTTTC
NA	TRBJ1-1	TRBV7-6	TRBD1	CASSLALGTGSNTEAFF	TGTGCCAGCAGCTTAGCGTTGGGGACAGGTTCGAACACTGAAGCTTTCTTT
NA	TRBJ1-2	TRBV28	TRBD1	CASSQGDSPQEGYTF	TGTGCCAGCAGTCAAGGGGACAGCCCCCAGGAGGGCTACACCTTC
NA	TRBJ2-1	TRBV4-3	TRBD1	CASSQDGTGDNEQFF	TGCGCCAGCAGCCAAGATGGGACAGGGGACAATGAGCAGTTCTTC
once	TRBJ1-1	TRBV4-3	TRBD1	CASSQDWSGQEAFF	TGCGCCAGCAGCCAAGATTGGTCGGGACAGGAGGCTTTCTTT
NA	TRBJ2-7	TRBV9	NA	CASSDSPGGGSSYEQYF	TGTGCCAGCAGCGACTCCCCGGGGGGCGGGAGCTCCTACGAGCAGTACTTC